The rows below give T cell receptor beta chains drawn from one sample of a study of response to subunit inactivated influenza vaccine. TCRdb reanalysed the RT-PCR reads using MiXCR and keeps one entry per CDR3 protein. This sample has roughly 500,000 distinct CDR3 sequences, with under 30% found just once. The same sample was also used in a study of T cells expressing NK-cell markers.

Material: CD4+ T cells sorted from PBMCs, obtained less than 13 days after vaccination. These receptors all come from a man in his fifties who received an inactivated influenza vaccine. CDR3s include the opening cysteine and the closing phenylalanine or tryptophan. D genes are given only for firm matches. Expanded clones are given a class, and other clones once, few, many or no size at all.

D gene: .; V gene: TRBV11-2; J gene: TRBJ2-2; clone size: .; CDR3 protein: CASSLAADIGELFF; CDR3 DNA: TGTGCCAGCAGCTTGGCGGCAGACATAGGGGAGCTGTTTTTT
D gene: .; V gene: TRBV7-6; J gene: TRBJ2-3; clone size: few; CDR3 protein: CASSALSDTQYF; CDR3 DNA: TGTGCCAGCAGCGCATTGTCAGATACGCAGTATTTT
D gene: .; V gene: TRBV25-1; J gene: TRBJ2-5; clone size: few; CDR3 protein: CASSEYRAVRGQETQYF; CDR3 DNA: TGTGCCAGCAGTGAATATAGGGCAGTCCGAGGCCAAGAGACCCAGTACTTC
D gene: .; V gene: TRBV7-2; J gene: TRBJ1-3; clone size: few; CDR3 protein: CASSLARGSSGNTIYF; CDR3 DNA: TGTGCCAGCAGCTTAGCGCGGGGCAGCTCTGGAAACACCATATATTTT
D gene: .; V gene: TRBV20-1; J gene: TRBJ2-7; clone size: few; CDR3 protein: CSASVTGGQSKARAYEQYF; CDR3 DNA: TGCAGTGCTAGCGTTACCGGGGGGCAGTCAAAGGCTCGTGCTTATGAGCAGTACTTC
D gene: .; V gene: TRBV18; J gene: TRBJ2-6; clone size: many; CDR3 protein: CASSPIPGANVLTF; CDR3 DNA: TGTGCCAGCTCACCAATCCCTGGGGCCAACGTCCTGACTTTC
D gene: .; V gene: TRBV10-3; J gene: TRBJ2-3; clone size: .; CDR3 protein: CAISESRTTDTQYF; CDR3 DNA: TGTGCCATCAGTGAGTCGAGGACTACAGATACGCAGTATTTT
D gene: .; V gene: TRBV5-1; J gene: TRBJ1-1; clone size: .; CDR3 protein: CASSLDNNMNTEAFF; CDR3 DNA: TGCGCCAGCAGCTTGGACAATAACATGAACACTGAAGCTTTCTTT
D gene: TRBD1; V gene: TRBV7-2; J gene: TRBJ2-3; clone size: few; CDR3 protein: CASTFGQVTDTQYF; CDR3 DNA: TGTGCCAGCACTTTTGGACAGGTCACAGATACGCAGTATTTT
D gene: TRBD2; V gene: TRBV27; J gene: TRBJ2-5; clone size: .; CDR3 protein: CASRVAGSYQETQYF; CDR3 DNA: TGTGCCAGCAGGGTAGCGGGGAGTTACCAAGAGACCCAGTACTTC
D gene: .; V gene: TRBV28; J gene: TRBJ1-2; clone size: .; CDR3 protein: CASSLPRGQSNGYTF; CDR3 DNA: TGTGCCAGCAGTTTACCCCGGGGGCAATCAAATGGCTACACCTTC
D gene: .; V gene: TRBV5-5; J gene: TRBJ1-5; clone size: few; CDR3 protein: CASSLAPQGSNQPQHF; CDR3 DNA: TGTGCCAGCAGCTTGGCACCTCAGGGTTCCAATCAGCCCCAGCATTTT
D gene: TRBD1; V gene: TRBV28; J gene: TRBJ2-7; clone size: many; CDR3 protein: CASISDRVRNEQYF; CDR3 DNA: TGTGCCAGCATCTCGGACAGGGTTCGGAACGAGCAGTACTTC
D gene: .; V gene: TRBV2; J gene: TRBJ1-4; clone size: .; CDR3 protein: CASCRGGQAEKLFF; CDR3 DNA: TGTGCCAGCTGCCGGGGTGGGCAGGCTGAAAAACTGTTTTTT
D gene: .; V gene: TRBV29-1; J gene: TRBJ2-1; clone size: few; CDR3 protein: CSVGKVEQFF; CDR3 DNA: TGCAGCGTGGGGAAGGTTGAGCAGTTCTTC
D gene: .; V gene: TRBV20-1; J gene: TRBJ2-3; clone size: few; CDR3 protein: CSARRGASTDTQYF; CDR3 DNA: TGCAGTGCTAGGCGCGGGGCTAGCACAGATACGCAGTATTTT
D gene: TRBD2; V gene: TRBV30; J gene: TRBJ2-5; clone size: few; CDR3 protein: CAWSVFGLAKETQYF; CDR3 DNA: TGTGCCTGGAGTGTATTCGGACTAGCGAAAGAGACCCAGTACTTC
D gene: TRBD2; V gene: TRBV20-1; J gene: TRBJ2-7; clone size: many; CDR3 protein: CSASLAGGYEQYF; CDR3 DNA: TGCAGTGCTAGCCTAGCGGGGGGCTACGAGCAGTACTTC
D gene: .; V gene: TRBV6-1; J gene: TRBJ2-3; clone size: few; CDR3 protein: CASSQGWQGDTQYF; CDR3 DNA: TGTGCCAGCAGTCAGGGGTGGCAGGGAGATACGCAGTATTTT
D gene: .; V gene: TRBV28; J gene: TRBJ1-4; clone size: few; CDR3 protein: CASTSEGTLFF; CDR3 DNA: TGTGCCAGCACCAGCGAGGGTACCCTGTTTTTT
D gene: .; V gene: TRBV5-1; J gene: TRBJ2-5; clone size: .; CDR3 protein: CASSLSQGSPRETQYF; CDR3 DNA: TGCGCCAGCAGCTTGAGTCAGGGGAGCCCAAGAGAGACCCAGTACTTC
D gene: .; V gene: TRBV20-1; J gene: TRBJ2-7; clone size: few; CDR3 protein: CSARAPSGAYEQYF; CDR3 DNA: TGCAGTGCTAGAGCCCCCTCCGGGGCATACGAGCAGTACTTC
D gene: .; V gene: TRBV5-5; J gene: TRBJ2-5; clone size: few; CDR3 protein: CASSLGTLQETQYF; CDR3 DNA: TGTGCCAGCAGCTTGGGGACCCTTCAAGAGACCCAGTACTTC
D gene: .; V gene: TRBV12-3/TRBV12-4; J gene: TRBJ1-2; clone size: .; CDR3 protein: CATQTGLSANYGYTF; CDR3 DNA: TGTGCCACCCAAACCGGGCTGTCCGCTAACTATGGCTACACCTTC
D gene: .; V gene: TRBV5-4; J gene: TRBJ2-3; clone size: .; CDR3 protein: CASSPPDGPSSTDTQYF; CDR3 DNA: TGTGCCAGCAGCCCCCCCGACGGCCCCTCCTCCACAGATACGCAGTATTTT
D gene: TRBD2; V gene: TRBV9; J gene: TRBJ2-5; clone size: .; CDR3 protein: CASSGASGRTETQYF; CDR3 DNA: TGTGCCAGCAGCGGGGCTAGCGGGAGGACAGAGACCCAGTACTTC
D gene: .; V gene: TRBV29-1; J gene: TRBJ2-5; clone size: few; CDR3 protein: CSVVDSPPGETQYF; CDR3 DNA: TGCAGCGTTGTTGACAGTCCTCCTGGCGAGACCCAGTACTTC
D gene: .; V gene: TRBV20-1; J gene: TRBJ2-1; clone size: few; CDR3 protein: CSAHWGEQFF; CDR3 DNA: TGCAGTGCTCATTGGGGTGAGCAGTTCTTC
D gene: .; V gene: TRBV12-3/TRBV12-4; J gene: TRBJ1-2; clone size: .; CDR3 protein: CASRPHGGGAGGYTF; CDR3 DNA: TGTGCCAGCAGACCCCACGGCGGGGGGGCAGGGGGCTACACCTTC
D gene: .; V gene: TRBV12-3/TRBV12-4; J gene: TRBJ2-7; clone size: few; CDR3 protein: CASSLGVRSYEQYF; CDR3 DNA: TGTGCCAGCAGTTTAGGAGTGCGCTCCTACGAGCAGTACTTC
D gene: .; V gene: TRBV7-2; J gene: TRBJ1-3; clone size: .; CDR3 protein: CASSSRGGFDGNTIYF; CDR3 DNA: TGTGCCAGCAGCTCTAGAGGGGGGTTTGATGGAAACACCATATATTTT
D gene: .; V gene: TRBV4-3; J gene: TRBJ2-7; clone size: .; CDR3 protein: CASSQDSGYPYEQYF; CDR3 DNA: TGCGCCAGCAGCCAAGATTCGGGGTATCCCTACGAGCAGTACTTC
D gene: .; V gene: TRBV20-1; J gene: TRBJ2-1; clone size: few; CDR3 protein: CSAPVRGPLGNEQFF; CDR3 DNA: TGCAGTGCTCCTGTGAGGGGCCCACTGGGTAATGAGCAGTTCTTC
D gene: TRBD2; V gene: TRBV6-2/TRBV6-3; J gene: TRBJ2-2; clone size: .; CDR3 protein: CASSSLTSREELFF; CDR3 DNA: TGTGCCAGCAGTTCTTTGACTAGCCGCGAGGAGCTGTTTTTT
D gene: .; V gene: TRBV30; J gene: TRBJ1-1; clone size: few; CDR3 protein: CAWRRQLNTEAFF; CDR3 DNA: TGTGCCTGGAGAAGACAGCTGAACACTGAAGCTTTCTTT
D gene: .; V gene: TRBV5-1; J gene: TRBJ1-1; clone size: .; CDR3 protein: CASRRDTENTEAFF; CDR3 DNA: TGCGCCAGCAGGCGGGACACCGAGAACACTGAAGCTTTCTTT
D gene: .; V gene: TRBV6-2/TRBV6-3; J gene: TRBJ2-1; clone size: .; CDR3 protein: CASRPPGPPGNEQFF; CDR3 DNA: TGTGCCAGCAGACCCCCGGGGCCTCCTGGGAATGAGCAGTTCTTC
D gene: TRBD1; V gene: TRBV5-1; J gene: TRBJ1-2; clone size: .; CDR3 protein: CASSEDRSYGYTF; CDR3 DNA: TGCGCCAGCAGCGAGGACAGGTCATATGGCTACACCTTC
D gene: TRBD2; V gene: TRBV6-2/TRBV6-3; J gene: TRBJ2-2; clone size: many; CDR3 protein: CASRQTGTSGPNTGELFF; CDR3 DNA: TGTGCCAGCCGCCAGACCGGGACTAGCGGACCTAACACCGGGGAGCTGTTTTTT
D gene: TRBD1; V gene: TRBV5-1; J gene: TRBJ2-3; clone size: few; CDR3 protein: CASSSQQGVRTDTQYF; CDR3 DNA: TGCGCCAGCAGCTCCCAACAGGGGGTAAGGACAGATACGCAGTATTTT
D gene: .; V gene: TRBV5-1; J gene: TRBJ2-5; clone size: few; CDR3 protein: CASSLSGVAETQYF; CDR3 DNA: TGCGCCAGCAGCTTGTCAGGGGTGGCTGAGACCCAGTACTTC
D gene: .; V gene: TRBV4-3; J gene: TRBJ2-1; clone size: many; CDR3 protein: CASSQGWRGTYNEQFF; CDR3 DNA: TGCGCCAGCAGCCAGGGCTGGAGGGGGACCTACAATGAGCAGTTCTTC
D gene: .; V gene: TRBV7-2; J gene: TRBJ1-2; clone size: .; CDR3 protein: CASSAGRDYGYTF; CDR3 DNA: TGTGCCAGCAGTGCGGGCAGGGACTATGGCTACACCTTC
D gene: .; V gene: TRBV12-3/TRBV12-4; J gene: TRBJ2-2; clone size: few; CDR3 protein: CASSLEIDSANTGELFF; CDR3 DNA: TGTGCCAGCAGTTTAGAAATTGACAGCGCGAACACCGGGGAGCTGTTTTTT
D gene: .; V gene: TRBV28; J gene: TRBJ1-2; clone size: .; CDR3 protein: CASRFAGTPYGYTF; CDR3 DNA: TGTGCCAGCAGATTCGCAGGGACTCCCTATGGCTACACCTTC
D gene: .; V gene: TRBV7-9; J gene: TRBJ1-1; clone size: .; CDR3 protein: CASSLGEGMTEAFF; CDR3 DNA: TGTGCCAGCAGCTTAGGAGAGGGGATGACTGAAGCTTTCTTT
D gene: .; V gene: TRBV29-1; J gene: TRBJ2-5; clone size: few; CDR3 protein: CSVAIAGTGETQYF; CDR3 DNA: TGCAGCGTGGCTATAGCAGGGACGGGAGAGACCCAGTACTTC
D gene: .; V gene: TRBV7-9; J gene: TRBJ1-5; clone size: .; CDR3 protein: CASSLGETSQPQHF; CDR3 DNA: TGTGCCAGCAGCTTGGGCGAGACGAGTCAGCCCCAGCATTTT
D gene: TRBD2; V gene: TRBV29-1; J gene: TRBJ2-5; clone size: .; CDR3 protein: CSVEDLTSGSPRAQYF; CDR3 DNA: TGCAGCGTTGAAGATCTTACTAGCGGGAGCCCCAGGGCCCAGTACTTC
D gene: TRBD2; V gene: TRBV20-1; J gene: TRBJ2-4; clone size: .; CDR3 protein: CSATPSGENIQYF; CDR3 DNA: TGCAGTGCTACACCCAGCGGGGAAAACATTCAGTACTTC
D gene: TRBD2; V gene: TRBV6-2/TRBV6-3; J gene: TRBJ2-5; clone size: once; CDR3 protein: CASSYVSSGVETQYF; CDR3 DNA: TGTGCCAGCAGTTACGTGTCTAGCGGGGTGGAGACCCAGTACTTC
D gene: .; V gene: TRBV5-1; J gene: TRBJ2-7; clone size: few; CDR3 protein: CASSFSGRGEQYF; CDR3 DNA: TGCGCCAGCAGCTTTTCGGGAAGGGGCGAGCAGTACTTC
D gene: TRBD1; V gene: TRBV28; J gene: TRBJ1-5; clone size: .; CDR3 protein: CASSLSGTDNQPQHF; CDR3 DNA: TGTGCCAGCAGCTTGTCCGGGACAGATAATCAGCCCCAGCATTTT
D gene: TRBD2; V gene: TRBV10-3; J gene: TRBJ2-2; clone size: .; CDR3 protein: CAISEWGVAGTNTGELFF; CDR3 DNA: TGTGCCATCAGTGAGTGGGGGGTAGCGGGGACGAACACCGGGGAGCTGTTTTTT
D gene: TRBD1; V gene: TRBV5-6; J gene: TRBJ2-1; clone size: .; CDR3 protein: CASSLRGRTTYNEQFF; CDR3 DNA: TGTGCCAGCAGCTTGAGGGGGCGGACGACCTACAATGAGCAGTTCTTC
D gene: .; V gene: TRBV6-5; J gene: TRBJ1-6; clone size: .; CDR3 protein: CASSSREASPLHF; CDR3 DNA: TGTGCCAGCAGTTCCAGGGAGGCTTCACCCCTCCACTTT
D gene: TRBD1; V gene: TRBV20-1; J gene: TRBJ1-4; clone size: .; CDR3 protein: CSASGTGGINEKLFF; CDR3 DNA: TGCAGTGCTAGCGGGACAGGGGGGATTAATGAAAAACTGTTTTTT
D gene: .; V gene: TRBV9; J gene: TRBJ2-1; clone size: .; CDR3 protein: CASSVGPSNEQFF; CDR3 DNA: TGTGCCAGCAGCGTAGGGCCTTCCAATGAGCAGTTCTTC
D gene: TRBD1; V gene: TRBV5-1; J gene: TRBJ2-6; clone size: few; CDR3 protein: CASSLGGTVAGANVLTF; CDR3 DNA: TGCGCCAGCAGCTTGGGTGGGACAGTTGCTGGGGCCAACGTCCTGACTTTC